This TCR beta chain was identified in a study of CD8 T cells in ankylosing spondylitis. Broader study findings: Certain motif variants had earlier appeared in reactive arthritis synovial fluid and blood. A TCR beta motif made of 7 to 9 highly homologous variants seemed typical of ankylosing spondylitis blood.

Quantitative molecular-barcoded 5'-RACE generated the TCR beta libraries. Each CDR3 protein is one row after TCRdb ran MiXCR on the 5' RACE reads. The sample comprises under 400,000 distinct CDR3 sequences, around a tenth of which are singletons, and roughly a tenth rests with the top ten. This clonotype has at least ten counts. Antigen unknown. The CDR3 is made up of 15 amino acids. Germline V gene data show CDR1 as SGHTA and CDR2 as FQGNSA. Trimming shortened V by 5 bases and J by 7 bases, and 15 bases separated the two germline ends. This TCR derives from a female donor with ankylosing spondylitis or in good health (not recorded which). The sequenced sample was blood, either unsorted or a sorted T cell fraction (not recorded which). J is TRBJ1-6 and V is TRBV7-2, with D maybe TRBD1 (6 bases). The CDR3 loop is CASSTPGQINSPLHF. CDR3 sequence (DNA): TGTGCCAGCAGCACTCCGGGACAAATAAATTCACCCCTCCACTTT. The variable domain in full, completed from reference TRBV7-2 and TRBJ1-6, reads GAGVSQSPSNKVTEKGKDVELRCDPISGHTALYWYRQSLGQGLEFLIYFQGNSAPDKSGLPSDRFSAERTGGSVSTLTIQRTQQEDSAVYLCASSTPGQINSPLHFGNGTRLTVT.